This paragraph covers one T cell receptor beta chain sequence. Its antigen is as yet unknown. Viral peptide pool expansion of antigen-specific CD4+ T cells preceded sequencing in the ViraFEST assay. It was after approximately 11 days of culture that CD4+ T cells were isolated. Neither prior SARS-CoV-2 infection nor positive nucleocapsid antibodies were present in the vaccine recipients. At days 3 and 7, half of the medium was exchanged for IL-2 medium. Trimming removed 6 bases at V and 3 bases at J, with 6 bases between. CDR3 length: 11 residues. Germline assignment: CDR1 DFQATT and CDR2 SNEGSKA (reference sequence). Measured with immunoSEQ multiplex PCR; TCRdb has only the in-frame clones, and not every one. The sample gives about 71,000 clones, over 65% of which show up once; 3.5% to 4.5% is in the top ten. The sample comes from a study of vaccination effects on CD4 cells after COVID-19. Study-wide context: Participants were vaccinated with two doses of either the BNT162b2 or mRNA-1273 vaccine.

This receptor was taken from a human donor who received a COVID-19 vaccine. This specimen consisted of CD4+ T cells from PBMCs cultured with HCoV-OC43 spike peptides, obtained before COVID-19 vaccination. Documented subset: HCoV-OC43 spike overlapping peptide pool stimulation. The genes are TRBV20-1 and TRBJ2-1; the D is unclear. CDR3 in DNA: TGCAGTGCCCCGGACTACAATGAGCAGTTCTTC. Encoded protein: CSAPDYNEQFF.